Presented here are 14 T cell receptor beta chains from one specimen sequenced in a study of cytomegalovirus exposure and HLA in healthy donors. PCR primers comprised 60 Vbeta and 13 Jbeta primers. Repertoires were generated with immunoSEQ multiplex PCR, while TCRdb's copy carries only in-frame clones and drops some. The sample contains some 110,000 clones, roughly four fifths of which appear only once. Sequencing used PBMCs. These receptors were taken from a male donor in good health and CMV-seropositive.

This clone has a single count. The chain links TRBV28 to TRBJ1-2; TRBD1 matches 12 bases. The V gene end was trimmed by 2 bases and the J gene end by 7 bases; junction bases not matched to a gene: 8. This CDR3 has 16 residues. Germline loops: CDR1 MDHEN, CDR2 SYDVKM. Here the CDR3 reads CASSLHPGQGASGYTF. CDR3 DNA: TGTGCCAGCAGTTTACACCCGGGACAGGGGGCTTCTGGCTACACCTTC.

The chain combines TRBV5-6 with TRBJ2-5; possibly TRBD2 for D (5 bases). The CDR3 contains 13 residues. The V and J ends lost 1 base and 9 bases respectively, with 13 bases between them. Looked up from germline, CDR1 is SGHDT and CDR2 is YYEEEE. CDR3 nucleotide sequence: TGTGCCAGCAGCTTGACTGCGGGTGCGGCCCAGTACTTC. Its protein is CASSLTAGAAQYF.

This clone has a handful of counts. This chain joins TRBV21-1 and TRBJ2-1; the table's TRBD1 call for D was not verified on the DNA. TRBV21-1 is a pseudogene locus. The CDR3 totals 14 residues. The CDR3 loop reads CASPGTGPYNEQFF. In nucleotides, the CDR3 is TGTGCCAGCCCCGGGACAGGGCCGTACAATGAGCAGTTCTTC.

A word on this clone: The junction differs from germline at one of its ends, possibly a read error. The chain employs TRBV6-6 and TRBJ1-6, with TRBD1 matching 7 bases. This CDR3 region has 15 residues. CDR1 and CDR2 (germline): MNHNY, SVGAGI (reference sequence). CDR3 region: CASSYIDREDSPLNF. CDR3 DNA: TGTGCCAGCAGTTACATCGACAGGGAGGATTCACCCCTCAACTTT.

This chain connects TRBV4-3 to TRBJ2-2; 8 nucleotides align to TRBD1. J was trimmed by 0 bases and V by 1 base; bases with no gene match: 1. CDR1 is LGHNA, CDR2 YSLEER, per germline. The CDR3 is made up of 16 amino acids. CDR3 DNA: TGCGCCAGCAGCCAAGGGACAGGGACGAACACCGGGGAGCTGTTTTTT. It translates to CASSQGTGTNTGELFF.

V and J are TRBV7-6 and TRBJ2-5; TRBD1 matches 8 bases. The CDR3 runs to 15 residues. Germline V gene sequence: CDR1 SGHVS, CDR2 FNYEAQ. The V and J ends lost 5 bases and 2 bases, in that order; junction bases with no gene match: 7. The CDR3 DNA reads as TGTGCCAGCAGCCGACGACAGGGGAGACAAGAGACCCAGTACTTC. As protein: CASSRRQGRQETQYF.

The rearrangement links TRBV29-1 to TRBJ1-1, with D unresolved. This CDR3 spans 13 amino acids. Germline loops: CDR1 SQVTM, CDR2 ANQGSEA. Trimming cost V 4 bases and J 0 bases, with 9 bases left between them. The CDR3 sequence is CSVGGGMNTEAFF. The CDR3 bases are TGCAGCGTTGGGGGAGGAATGAACACTGAAGCTTTCTTT.

The V and J genes are TRBV29-1 and TRBJ2-5, with 8 bases identical to TRBD1. Trimming took 5 bases from V and 2 from J; bases not matched to a gene: 1. Per the germline V gene, CDR1 is SQVTM and CDR2 is ANQGSEA. CDR3 length: 12 amino acids. CDR3: CSVWTGQETQYF. The CDR3 DNA is TGCAGCGTTTGGACAGGGCAAGAGACCCAGTACTTC. Complete variable domain (other parts from reference TRBV29-1 and TRBJ2-5): SAVISQKPSRDICQRGTSLTIQCQVDSQVTMMFWYRQQPGQSLTLIATANQGSEATYESGFVIDKFPISRPNLTFSTLTVSNMSPEDSSIYLCSVWTGQETQYFGPGTRLLVL.

The chain employs TRBV6-1 and TRBJ2-3, with TRBD2 matching over 10 bases. The V gene end was trimmed by 4 bases and the J gene end by 2 bases; junction bases not matched to a gene: 12. The germline CDR1 and CDR2 sequences are MNHNS and SASEGT. The CDR3 runs 18 residues. The CDR3 loop reads CASSAGTTSGTNTDTQYF. Here the CDR3 DNA reads TGTGCCAGCAGTGCTGGGACTACTAGCGGGACGAACACAGATACGCAGTATTTT.

The rearrangement joins TRBV5-6 to TRBJ2-7, with 11 nucleotides matching TRBD2. Germline trimming cut 3 bases from V and 4 bases from J; bases unmatched to any gene: 9. Germline V gene sequence: CDR1 SGHDT, CDR2 YYEEEE. The CDR3 covers 16 residues. This chain's CDR3 is CASSSGTSGWSYEQYF. The CDR3 nucleotides read TGTGCCAGCAGCTCAGGGACTAGCGGCTGGAGTTACGAGCAGTACTTC.

This sequence joins TRBV18 and TRBJ2-7; weak D call: TRBD2 (5 bases). CDR1 and CDR2 from the germline V gene are KGHSH and LQKENI. Between the trimmed V and J ends, which lost 2 bases and 5 bases, there was a span of 16 bases. This CDR3 spans 15 amino acids. CDR3: CASSPTGLGVDEQYF. The CDR3 DNA follows: TGTGCCAGCTCACCAACTGGACTGGGAGTCGACGAGCAGTACTTC.

As DNA, the CDR3 is TGTGCCAGAAGGACGGAGGGCAACACCGGGGAGCTGTTTTTT. Translated: CARRTEGNTGELFF. The chain links TRBV2 to TRBJ2-2, with D perhaps TRBD2 (6 bases). Germline V gene data show CDR1 as SNHLY and CDR2 as FYNNEI. V was pared by 9 bases and J by 2 bases, with 13 bases between. There are 14 residues in the CDR3.

This chain connects TRBV4-2 to TRBJ2-7, with 11 nucleotides matching TRBD2. The CDR3 has 14 amino acids. The V gene end was trimmed by 5 bases and the J gene end by 6 bases; junction bases not matched to a gene: 6. In germline, CDR1 is LGHNA, CDR2 YNFKEQ. The CDR3 spells CASSALAGVPEQYF. CDR3 nucleotides: TGTGCCAGCAGCGCACTAGCGGGAGTACCCGAGCAGTACTTC.

The DNA for the CDR3 is TGCGCCAGCAGCGACAATACCTACGAGCAGTACTTC. This gives the protein CASSDNTYEQYF. The chain combines TRBV5-1 with TRBJ2-7; no firm D call. CDR1 is SGHRS and CDR2 is YFSETQ in the germline V gene. CDR3 length: 12 amino acids. The V end lost 4 bases, the J end lost 2 bases, and 7 bases lay between the germline ends.